The present T cell receptor (beta chain) was sequenced within a study of CD8 T cells in ankylosing spondylitis. Worth noting for this clonotype: No antigen is known for it. A much larger clonotype is one base distant, so this may be a read error.

V lost 5 bases, J lost 4 bases, and 16 bases lay in between. Germline values: CDR1 SEHNR, CDR2 FQNEAQ (reference sequence). This CDR3 spans 15 amino acids. Study findings and constraints: Disease-associated clones were CD8+ and fairly uncommon in peripheral blood. Earlier work had already found some motif variants in reactive arthritis synovial fluid and blood. Disease-linked clones reportedly concentrated significantly in matched ankylosing spondylitis synovial fluid. Among TCR beta sequences, a motif of roughly 8 highly homologous variants appeared characteristic of ankylosing spondylitis blood.

TCRdb redid the calling of the 5' RACE reads with MiXCR, one entry per CDR3 protein. The sample lists over 700,000 distinct CDR3 sequences, around a fifth occurring once. Sequenced: blood, either unsorted or a sorted T cell fraction (not recorded which). The chain couples TRBV7-9 to TRBJ2-3; D possibly uses TRBD1 or TRBD2 (7 bases each). This receptor was identified in a male donor with ankylosing spondylitis. CDR3 DNA: TGTGCCAGCAGCCCCCAGGGGGGGACCTCAGATACGCAGTATTTT. It is translated as CASSPQGGTSDTQYF.